This T cell receptor beta chain was obtained from a study of blood T cell repertoires in COVID-19. Clones were read by immunoSEQ multiplex PCR, and TCRdb kept only the in-frame ones, dropping some. The sample gives some 300,000 clones, 90% of which show up once; 0.8% to 1.3% is in the top ten. The V gene's germline CDR1 is SGHVT and CDR2 SQSDAQ. CDR3 length equals 8 residues. Remarks on this clone: One end of the junction fails to match germline, which may point to a read error.

Sequencing was performed on peripheral blood. The sequence was collected from a woman aged 40-49 years with COVID-19, enrolled during active disease. The rearrangement joins TRBV7-4 to TRBJ2-2; no clear D. CDR3 nucleotide sequence: TGCCCAACCGGGGAGCTGTTTTTT. The encoded protein is CPTGELFF.